This entry lists 14 T cell receptor beta chains sequenced from one sample in a study of T cell clonality in common variable immunodeficiency. The study, taken as a whole, reports: In common variable immunodeficiency, TCR beta chains reportedly carried fewer deletions and N-nucleotide insertions.

Their antigens remain unidentified. The data were produced by immunoSEQ multiplex PCR, yet TCRdb's version contains in-frame clones alone and is incomplete. Observed in the sample are around 21,000 clones, none of them singletons. Material for sequencing was peripheral blood mononuclear cells. The origin of the receptors is a human donor with common variable immunodeficiency.

With respect to this clone: The read gets to within 3 residues of the CDR3 end, and the germline J gene fills in the rest. V usage is TRBV6-2 or TRBV6-3 and J usage is TRBJ2-7; 7 nucleotides align to TRBD1. There are 15 residues in the CDR3. J was trimmed by 2 bases and V by 2 bases; bases with no gene match: 6. Germline V gene lookup returns CDR1 MNHEY and CDR2 SVGEGT. CDR3 loop: CASSYAQGRTYEQYF. Partial CDR3 DNA: TGTGCCAGCAGTTACGCACAGGGGAGAACCTACGAG.

This clone came up a few times. The CDR3 sequence: CASSLVETGGSYEQYF. Partial CDR3 DNA: TGTGCCAGCAGCTTAGTTGAGACAGGGGGCTCCTACGAG. The J gene is TRBJ2-7, the V gene TRBV7-6; TRBD1 aligns across 9 bases. The read gets to within 3 residues of the CDR3 end, and the germline J gene fills in the rest. With V trimmed by 1 base and J by 0 bases, 4 bases remained unmatched. CDR1 and CDR2 (germline): SGHVS, FNYEAQ. The CDR3 length is 16 residues. The full variable domain, in which reference TRBV7-6 and TRBJ2-7 provide the parts outside the CDR3, is GAGVSQSPRYKVTKRGQDVALRCDPISGHVSLYWYRQALGQGPEFLTYFNYEAQQDKSGLPNDRFSAERPEGSISTLTIQRTEQRDSAMYRCASSLVETGGSYEQYFGPGTRLTVT.

This clone is medium-sized within its sample. The read terminates 3 residues ahead of where the CDR3 ends, so the germline J gene completes it. This rearrangement joins TRBV29-1 to TRBJ2-2, with a tentative D call TRBD1 (6 bases). The V end lost 5 bases, the J end lost 5 bases, and 12 bases lay between the germline ends. Germline CDR1 SQVTM, CDR2 ANQGSEA. The CDR3 contains 13 residues. The sequenced part of the CDR3 DNA is TGCAGCGTTACAATAACAGGGACCGGGGAG. Protein: CSVTITGTGE. In full, the CDR3 is CSVTITGTGELFF.

Details on this clone: The read ends 3 residues shy of where the CDR3 ends; the end is completed using the germline J gene. The rearrangement links TRBV6-1 to TRBJ1-2; 10 nucleotides agree with TRBD1. The CDR3 totals 15 residues. With V trimmed by 1 base and J by 5 bases, 4 bases remained unmatched. Germline CDR1 and CDR2: MNHNS and SASEGT. The sequenced part of the CDR3 DNA is TGTGCCAGCAGTGAAGGGGGACAGGGGAGTTATGGC. It codes for CASSEGGQGSYG. The CDR3 reads in full as CASSEGGQGSYGYTF.

This clone was picked up a small number of times. The read stops 3 residues short of the end of the CDR3; the missing end is completed from the germline J gene. The chain recombines TRBV30 with TRBJ1-1; TRBD1 might be the D (6 bases). The CDR3 consists of 13 residues. Trimming removed 5 bases from V and 4 bases from J, with 14 bases in between. From germline, CDR1 is GTSNPN and CDR2 SVGIG (reference sequence). CDR3 in amino acids: CAWDQGKITEAFF. The sequenced part of the CDR3 DNA is TGTGCCTGGGACCAGGGGAAGATCACTGAA.

Only a few counts were recorded for this clone. The CDR3 is CASSQRTGGLIDSGANVLTF. The CDR3 bases that were read are TGCGCCAGCAGCCAGAGGACAGGGGGGCTGATCGACTCTGGGGCCAACGTC. The gene calls are TRBV5-1 and TRBJ2-6; 10 bases are shared with TRBD1. Coverage ceases 3 residues before the CDR3 finishes, and the germline J gene fills in the end. The CDR3 totals 20 residues. The V gene's germline CDR1 is SGHRS and CDR2 YFSETQ. J was trimmed by 0 bases and V by 4 bases; bases with no gene match: 13.

On this clone itself: The read ends 3 residues early relative to the CDR3; the germline J gene fills the gap. The rearrangement joins TRBV5-6 to TRBJ2-3; 8 bases agree with TRBD2. CDR1 is SGHDT, CDR2 YYEEEE, per germline. CDR3 length equals 14 residues. With 4 bases clipped from V and 1 base from J, the junction kept 2 bases outside the gene matches. The covered CDR3 bases are TGTGCCAGCAGCCCGCGGGGGGGCACAGATACG. It codes for CASSPRGGTDT. The whole CDR3 is CASSPRGGTDTQYF.

In this sample, this clone turned up a few times. The CDR3 goes on 3 residues after the read ends, and that part is filled in from the germline J gene. This chain uses TRBV7-2 with TRBJ1-2; D is possibly TRBD1 (5 bases). Germline V gene lookup returns CDR1 SGHTA and CDR2 FQGNSA. The CDR3 totals 13 residues. The CDR3 DNA, read in part, is TGTGCCAGCAGCTTAGCAGGGGAGCGCGGC. Its protein product is CASSLAGERG. The CDR3 as a whole reads CASSLAGERGYTF.

This clone has only a few counts. The CDR3 end is not reached by the read, which stops 3 residues before it; the germline J gene fills it in. V is TRBV20-1 and J is TRBJ2-5, with D maybe TRBD1 (6 bases). Deletions cut 2 bases from V and 2 bases from J, with 12 bases between. The CDR3 runs to 14 residues. Germline CDR1 and CDR2: DFQATT and SNEGSKA (reference sequence). The part of the CDR3 DNA that was read is TGCAGTGCTAGAACAGGGTGGGATCAAGAGACC. Protein sequence: CSARTGWDQET. In full, the CDR3 reads CSARTGWDQETQYF.

As for this clone: The read terminates 3 residues ahead of where the CDR3 ends, so the germline J gene completes it. The V call is TRBV19, the J call TRBJ2-5, with unresolved D. The CDR3 totals 13 residues. Trimming pared 3 bases from V and 0 bases from J, leaving 5 bases between. Germline-derived CDR1 and CDR2 are LNHDA and SQIVND (reference sequence). Partial CDR3 DNA: TGTGCCAGTAGTATGAGGTACCAAGAGACC. Translating it yields CASSMRYQET. The full CDR3 protein is CASSMRYQETQYF.

A word on this clone: The CDR3 end lies 3 residues beyond the end of the read and is filled in from the germline J gene. V gene TRBV6-1 combines with J gene TRBJ2-7; 9 bases are shared with TRBD2. CDR1 is MNHNS and CDR2 is SASEGT in the germline V gene. After removal of 4 bases from V and 1 base from J, the junction contained 2 bases not matched to a gene. This CDR3 is built from 14 residues. The CDR3 is CASSGLAASYEQYF. The CDR3 bases that were read are TGTGCCAGCAGTGGACTAGCGGCTTCCTACGAG.

Comments on this clone: The read ends 3 residues early relative to the CDR3; the germline J gene fills the gap. The rearrangement links TRBV30 to TRBJ2-5, with a tentative D call TRBD1 (5 bases). The CDR3 is made up of 11 amino acids. The germline V gene has CDR1 GTSNPN and CDR2 SVGIG (reference sequence). V lost 7 bases, J lost 3 bases, and 9 bases lay in between. The chain's CDR3 is CASQGKETQYF. The DNA read from the CDR3 is TGTGCCTCGCAGGGAAAAGAGACC. Full variable domain (rest looked up from reference TRBV30 and TRBJ2-5): SQTIHQWPATLVQPVGSPLSLECTVEGTSNPNLYWYRQAAGRGLQLLFYSVGIGQISSEVPQNLSASRPQDRQFILSSKKLLLSDSGFYLCASQGKETQYFGPGTRLLVL.

This clone was counted only a few times. The CDR3 is cut off 3 residues early in the read; its end comes from the germline J gene. V and J are TRBV7-2 and TRBJ1-5; 7 nucleotides match TRBD1. CDR1 is SGHTA, CDR2 FQGNSA, per germline. Trimming removed 6 bases from V and 3 bases from J; junction bases left unmatched: 5. The CDR3 totals 14 residues. Incomplete CDR3 DNA: TGTGCCAGCAGTCCCGGGACAGTCAATCAGCCC. Amino acids: CASSPGTVNQP. The whole CDR3 protein is CASSPGTVNQPQHF.

This clone was counted a few times. The sequenced fragment ends 3 residues before the CDR3 boundary, so the rest is inferred from the germline J gene. The sample carries other DNA sequences with the same CDR3. The gene calls are TRBV19 and TRBJ2-5; 9 positions match TRBD2. V gave up 6 bases and J gave up 4 bases; unmatched junction bases: 0. The CDR3 covers 12 residues. Germline V CDR1 and CDR2: LNHDA, SQIVND (reference sequence). The sequenced CDR3 bases are TGTGCCAGTAGACTAGCGGGAGAGACC. Translated: CASRLAGET. The CDR3 in its entirety is CASRLAGETQYF.